This T cell receptor beta chain comes out of a study of identical twins. V lost 0 bases to trimming and J lost 11 bases, with 16 bases between them. This CDR3 contains 13 residues. Germline values: CDR1 DFQATT, CDR2 SNEGSKA (reference sequence). TCRdb re-analysed the 5' RACE reads in MiXCR, keeping a single row per CDR3 protein. The sample includes 1.5 million to 2 million distinct CDR3 sequences, about 30% of them seen just once. The rearrangement uses TRBV20-1 and TRBJ2-5, with D perhaps assigned TRBD1 or TRBD2 (5 bases each). The sequenced sample was cord blood. The sequence was obtained from a newborn girl in good health. CDR3 sequence: CSARDLRGHEQYF. The CDR3 nucleotides are TGCAGTGCTAGAGATTTGAGGGGCCATGAGCAGTACTTC.